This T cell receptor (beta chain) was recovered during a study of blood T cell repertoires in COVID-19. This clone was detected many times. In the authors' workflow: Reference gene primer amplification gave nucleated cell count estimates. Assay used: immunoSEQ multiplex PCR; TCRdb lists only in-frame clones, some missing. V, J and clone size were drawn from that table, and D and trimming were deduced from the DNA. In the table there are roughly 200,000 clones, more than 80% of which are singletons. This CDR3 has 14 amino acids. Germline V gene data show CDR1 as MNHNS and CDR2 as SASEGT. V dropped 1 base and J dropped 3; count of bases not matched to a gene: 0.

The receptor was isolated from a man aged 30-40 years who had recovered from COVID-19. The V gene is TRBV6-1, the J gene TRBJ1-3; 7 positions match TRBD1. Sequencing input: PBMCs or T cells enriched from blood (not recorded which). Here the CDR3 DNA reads TGTGCCAGCAGTGAAGGACAGGGTGGAAACACCATATATTTT. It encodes CASSEGQGGNTIYF.